This TCR beta chain was documented in a study of cytomegalovirus exposure and HLA in healthy donors. Study results and caveats: In a later analysis, V- and J-gene trimming of beta chains associated with a DCLRE1C missense variant, replicated independently. CMV serostatus was the sole immune exposure information available. It was in a later analysis that TCR association rates were seen to vary by HLA locus, highest for DRB1 and lowest for HLA-C.

The CDR3 extends over 17 amino acids. V trimming: 0 bases; J trimming: 9 bases; junction bases outside the gene matches: 10. Per the germline V gene, CDR1 is WSHSY and CDR2 is SAAADI. Samples came from healthy bone marrow donors. The study ran its PCR with 60 Vbeta and 13 Jbeta primers. The method was immunoSEQ multiplex PCR; TCRdb's version includes in-frame clones alone and lacks a portion of them. This repertoire shows 90,000 to 120,000 clones, more than 75% found once; its top ten account for 3.5% to 4%. In regard to this clone: Its antigen is unidentified.

Input material: PBMCs. The V call is TRBV10-2, the J call TRBJ1-6; the match to TRBD1 covers 8 bases. The clonotype comes from a woman in her forties or fifties in good health and CMV-seropositive. CDR3 nucleotides: TGCGCCAGCAGTGAGTCCACCTCGACAGGGGAGGGTTCACCCCTCCACTTT. It translates to CASSESTSTGEGSPLHF.